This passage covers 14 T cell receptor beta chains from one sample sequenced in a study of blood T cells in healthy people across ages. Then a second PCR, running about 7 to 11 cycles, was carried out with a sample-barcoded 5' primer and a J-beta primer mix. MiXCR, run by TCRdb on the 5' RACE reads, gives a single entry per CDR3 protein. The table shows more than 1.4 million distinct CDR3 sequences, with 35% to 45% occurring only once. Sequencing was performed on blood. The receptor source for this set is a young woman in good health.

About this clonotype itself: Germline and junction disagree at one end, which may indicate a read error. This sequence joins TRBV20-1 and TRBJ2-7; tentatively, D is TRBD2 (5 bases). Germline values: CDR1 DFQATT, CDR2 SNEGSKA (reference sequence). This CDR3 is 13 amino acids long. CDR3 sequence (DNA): TGCAGTGCTCCTACGGGGAGCTCCTGCGAGCAGTACTTC. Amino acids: CSAPTGSSCEQYF.

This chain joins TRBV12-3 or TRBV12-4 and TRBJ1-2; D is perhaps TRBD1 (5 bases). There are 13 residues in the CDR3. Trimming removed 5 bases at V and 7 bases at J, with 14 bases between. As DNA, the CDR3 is TGTGCCAGCAGTGTAGGGGAGATGACTGGCTACACCTTC. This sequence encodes CASSVGEMTGYTF.

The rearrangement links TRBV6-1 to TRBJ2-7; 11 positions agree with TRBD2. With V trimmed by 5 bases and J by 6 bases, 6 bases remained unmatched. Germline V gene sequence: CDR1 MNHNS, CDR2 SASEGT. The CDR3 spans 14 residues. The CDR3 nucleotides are TGTGCCAGCAGTCGTAGCGGGAGGGCCCCCGAGCAGTACTTC. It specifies CASSRSGRAPEQYF.

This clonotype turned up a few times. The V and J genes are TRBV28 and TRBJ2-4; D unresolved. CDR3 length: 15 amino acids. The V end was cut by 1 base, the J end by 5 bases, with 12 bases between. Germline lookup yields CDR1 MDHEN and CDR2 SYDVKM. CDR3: CASSLLLTVENIQYF. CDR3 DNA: TGTGCCAGCAGTTTATTGTTGACGGTAGAAAACATTCAGTACTTC.

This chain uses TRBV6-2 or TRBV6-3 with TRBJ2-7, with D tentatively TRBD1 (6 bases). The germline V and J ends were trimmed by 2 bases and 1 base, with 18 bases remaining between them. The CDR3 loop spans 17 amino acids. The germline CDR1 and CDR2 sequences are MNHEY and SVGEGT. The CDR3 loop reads CASSYGVGRQVSYEQYF. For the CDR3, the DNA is TGTGCCAGCAGTTACGGTGTGGGTCGACAGGTATCCTACGAGCAGTACTTC.

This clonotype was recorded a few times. The CDR3 sequence: CASSLTGGVETQYF. The DNA for the CDR3 is TGTGCCAGCAGTTTAACAGGGGGGGTAGAGACCCAGTACTTC. V gene TRBV28 combines with J gene TRBJ2-5, with D perhaps matching TRBD1 (8 bases). The ends were cut back, 2 bases at V and 4 bases at J, with 11 bases in the middle. The CDR3 contains 14 residues. Germline V gives CDR1 MDHEN, CDR2 SYDVKM.

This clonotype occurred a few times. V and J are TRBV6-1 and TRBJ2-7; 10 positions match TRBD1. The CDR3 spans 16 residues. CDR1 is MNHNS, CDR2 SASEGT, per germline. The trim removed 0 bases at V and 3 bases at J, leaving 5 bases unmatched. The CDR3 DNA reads TGTGCCAGCAGTGAAGCAGGGACAGGGGTGGGCTACGAGCAGTACTTC. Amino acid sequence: CASSEAGTGVGYEQYF.

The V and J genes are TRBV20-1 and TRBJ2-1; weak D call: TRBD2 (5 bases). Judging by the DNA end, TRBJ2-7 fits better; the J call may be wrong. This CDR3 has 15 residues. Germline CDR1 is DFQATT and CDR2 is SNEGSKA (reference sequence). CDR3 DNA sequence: TGCAGTGCTAGAGGGTGGCAGGACTCCTACAATGAGCAGTACTTC. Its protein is CSARGWQDSYNEQYF.

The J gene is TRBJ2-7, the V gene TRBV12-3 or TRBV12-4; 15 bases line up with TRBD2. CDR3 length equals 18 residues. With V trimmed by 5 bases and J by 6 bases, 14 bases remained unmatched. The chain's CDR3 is CASSPRDKEGLAGGEQYF. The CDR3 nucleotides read TGTGCCAGCAGTCCCCGGGATAAGGAGGGACTAGCGGGAGGCGAGCAGTACTTC.

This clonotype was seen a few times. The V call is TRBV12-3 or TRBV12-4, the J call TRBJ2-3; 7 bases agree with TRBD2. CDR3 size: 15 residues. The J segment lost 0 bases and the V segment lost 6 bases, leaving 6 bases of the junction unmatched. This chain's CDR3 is CASRGASGSTDTQYF. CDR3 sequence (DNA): TGTGCCAGCAGAGGGGCTAGCGGAAGCACAGATACGCAGTATTTT.

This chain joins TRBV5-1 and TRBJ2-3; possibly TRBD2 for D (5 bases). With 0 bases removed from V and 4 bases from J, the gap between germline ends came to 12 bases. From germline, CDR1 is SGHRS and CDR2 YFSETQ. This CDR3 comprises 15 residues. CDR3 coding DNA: TGCGCCAGCAGCTTGGGCGGGTGGCCCCCAGATACGCAGTATTTT. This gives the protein CASSLGGWPPDTQYF.

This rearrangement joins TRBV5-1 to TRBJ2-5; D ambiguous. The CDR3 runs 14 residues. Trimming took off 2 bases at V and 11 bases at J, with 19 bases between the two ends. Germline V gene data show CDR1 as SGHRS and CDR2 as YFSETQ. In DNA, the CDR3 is TGCGCCAGCAGCTTAAACAGTCCTTACAATGAGCAGTACTTC. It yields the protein CASSLNSPYNEQYF.

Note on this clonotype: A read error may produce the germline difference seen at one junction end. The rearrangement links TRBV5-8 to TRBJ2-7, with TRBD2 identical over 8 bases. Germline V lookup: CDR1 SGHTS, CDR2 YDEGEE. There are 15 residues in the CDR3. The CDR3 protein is CVSSLSGGKPYEQYF. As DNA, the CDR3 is TGTGTCAGCAGCTTGAGCGGGGGAAAACCCTACGAGCAGTACTTC.

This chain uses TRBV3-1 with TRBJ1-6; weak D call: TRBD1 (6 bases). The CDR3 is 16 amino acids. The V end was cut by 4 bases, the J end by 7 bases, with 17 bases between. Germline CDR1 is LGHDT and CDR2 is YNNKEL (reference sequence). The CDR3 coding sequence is TGTGCCAGCAGCCCCAACAGGGCCCCAACAAATTCACCCCTCCACTTT. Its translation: CASSPNRAPTNSPLHF.